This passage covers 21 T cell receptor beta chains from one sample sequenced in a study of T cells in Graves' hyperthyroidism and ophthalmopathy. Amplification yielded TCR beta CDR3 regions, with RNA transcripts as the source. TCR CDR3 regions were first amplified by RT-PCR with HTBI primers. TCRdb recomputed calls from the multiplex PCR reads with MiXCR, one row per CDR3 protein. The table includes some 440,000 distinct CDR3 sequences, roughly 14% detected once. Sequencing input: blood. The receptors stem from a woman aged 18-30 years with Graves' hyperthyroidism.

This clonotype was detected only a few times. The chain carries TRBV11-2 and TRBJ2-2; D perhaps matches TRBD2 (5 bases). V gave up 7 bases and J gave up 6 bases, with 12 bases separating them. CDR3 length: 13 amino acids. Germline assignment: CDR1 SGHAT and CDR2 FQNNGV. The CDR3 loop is CASTTQRAGELFF. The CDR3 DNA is TGTGCCAGCACGACGCAGAGGGCCGGGGAGCTGTTTTTT.

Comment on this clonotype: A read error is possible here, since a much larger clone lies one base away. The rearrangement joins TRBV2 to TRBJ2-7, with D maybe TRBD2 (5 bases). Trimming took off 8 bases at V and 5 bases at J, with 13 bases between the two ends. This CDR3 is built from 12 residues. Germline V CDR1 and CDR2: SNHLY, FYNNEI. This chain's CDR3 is CASGSDGDEQYF. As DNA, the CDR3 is TGTGCCAGCGGTAGCGATGGGGACGAGCAGTACTTC.

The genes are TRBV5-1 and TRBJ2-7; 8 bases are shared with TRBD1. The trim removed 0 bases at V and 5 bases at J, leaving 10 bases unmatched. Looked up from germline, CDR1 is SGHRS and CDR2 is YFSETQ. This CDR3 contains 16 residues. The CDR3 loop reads CASSLGVGQGYHEQYF. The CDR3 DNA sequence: TGCGCCAGCAGCTTGGGGGTCGGACAGGGCTATCACGAGCAGTACTTC.

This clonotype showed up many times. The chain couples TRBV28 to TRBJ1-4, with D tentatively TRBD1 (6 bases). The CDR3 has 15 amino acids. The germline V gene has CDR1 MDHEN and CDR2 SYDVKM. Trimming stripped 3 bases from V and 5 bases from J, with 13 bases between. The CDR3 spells CASSFYRQGNEKLFF. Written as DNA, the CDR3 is TGTGCCAGCAGTTTCTACCGCCAGGGGAATGAAAAACTGTTTTTT.

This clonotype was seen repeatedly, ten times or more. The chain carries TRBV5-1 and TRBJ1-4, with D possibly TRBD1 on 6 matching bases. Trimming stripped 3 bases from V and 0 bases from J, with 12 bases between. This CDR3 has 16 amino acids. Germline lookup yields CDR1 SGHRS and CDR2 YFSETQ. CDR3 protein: CASSYTGPATNEKLFF. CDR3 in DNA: TGCGCCAGCAGCTACACAGGGCCCGCAACTAATGAAAAACTGTTTTTT.

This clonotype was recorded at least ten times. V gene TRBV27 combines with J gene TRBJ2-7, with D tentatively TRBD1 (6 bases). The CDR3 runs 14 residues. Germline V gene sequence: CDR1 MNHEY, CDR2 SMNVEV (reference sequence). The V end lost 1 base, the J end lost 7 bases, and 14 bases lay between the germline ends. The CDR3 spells CASSLYRASMEQYF. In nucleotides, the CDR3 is TGTGCCAGCAGTTTATACAGGGCTTCCATGGAGCAGTACTTC.

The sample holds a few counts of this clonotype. The CDR3 DNA reads TGTGCCACCAGCAGAGGGGTAGAGGGCGAGACCCAGTACTTC. This gives the protein CATSRGVEGETQYF. The chain couples TRBV15 to TRBJ2-5, with D possibly being TRBD2 (5 bases). Trimming took 1 base from V and 5 from J, leaving 11 bases between them. CDR3 length: 14 residues. CDR1 is LNHNV, CDR2 YYDKDF, per germline (reference sequence).

The CDR3 DNA reads as TGTGCCAGCAGCCGGGGACTAGCGGGAGGGCGAGATACGCAGTATTTT. This encodes CASSRGLAGGRDTQYF. The chain uses TRBV7-9 and TRBJ2-3; 16 bases line up with TRBD2. The CDR3 loop spans 16 amino acids. V lost 5 bases and J lost 5; bases outside the gene matches: 4. Germline CDR1 SEHNR, CDR2 FQNEAQ (reference sequence).

DNA for the CDR3: TGTGCCAGCAGTGCCCGCCAGGGGGGAGGCACCGGGGAGCTGTTTTTT. It translates to CASSARQGGGTGELFF. This chain links TRBV6-2 or TRBV6-3 with TRBJ2-2; tentatively, D is TRBD1 (7 bases). The germline V gene encodes CDR1 MNHEY and CDR2 SVGEGT. CDR3 length: 16 residues. V gave up 5 bases and J gave up 4 bases, with 17 bases separating them.

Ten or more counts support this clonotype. DNA of the CDR3: TGTGCCAGCAGTTTCGGGCCCCGAGGGGGTTCACCCCTCCACTTT. Translated, it gives CASSFGPRGGSPLHF. The V and J genes are TRBV12-3 or TRBV12-4 and TRBJ1-6; tentatively, D is TRBD1 (6 bases). The V and J ends lost 3 bases and 9 bases respectively, with 15 bases between them. This CDR3 has 15 residues.

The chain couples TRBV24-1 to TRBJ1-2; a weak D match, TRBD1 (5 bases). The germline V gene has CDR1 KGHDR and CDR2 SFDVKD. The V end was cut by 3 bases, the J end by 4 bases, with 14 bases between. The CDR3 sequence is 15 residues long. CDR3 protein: CATSDGRGAGYGYTF. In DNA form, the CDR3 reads TGTGCCACCAGTGATGGCCGCGGGGCGGGCTATGGCTACACCTTC.

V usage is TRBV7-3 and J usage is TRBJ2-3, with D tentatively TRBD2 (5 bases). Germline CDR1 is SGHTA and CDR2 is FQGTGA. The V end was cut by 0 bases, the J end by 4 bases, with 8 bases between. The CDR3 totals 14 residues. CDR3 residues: CASSLTRASDTQYF. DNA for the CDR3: TGTGCCAGCAGCTTAACGCGGGCCTCAGATACGCAGTATTTT.

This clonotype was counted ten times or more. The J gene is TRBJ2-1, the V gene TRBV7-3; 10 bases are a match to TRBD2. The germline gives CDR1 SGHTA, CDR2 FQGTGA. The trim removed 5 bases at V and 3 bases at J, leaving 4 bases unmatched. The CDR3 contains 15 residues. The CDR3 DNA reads TGTGCCAGCAGCCGGACTAGCGGAGACTACAATGAGCAGTTCTTC. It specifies CASSRTSGDYNEQFF.

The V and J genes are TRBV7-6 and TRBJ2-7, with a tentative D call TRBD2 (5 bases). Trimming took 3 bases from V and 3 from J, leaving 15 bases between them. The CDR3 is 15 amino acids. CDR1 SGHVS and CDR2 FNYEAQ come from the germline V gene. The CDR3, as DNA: TGTGCCAGCAGCTTTGGAGGATTGAGCCACTACGAGCAGTACTTC. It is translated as CASSFGGLSHYEQYF.

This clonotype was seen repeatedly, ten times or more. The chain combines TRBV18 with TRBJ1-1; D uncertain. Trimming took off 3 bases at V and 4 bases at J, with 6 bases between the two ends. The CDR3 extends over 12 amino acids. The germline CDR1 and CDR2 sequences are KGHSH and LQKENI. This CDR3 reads CASSPTGTEAFF. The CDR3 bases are TGTGCCAGCTCACCCACCGGCACTGAAGCTTTCTTT.

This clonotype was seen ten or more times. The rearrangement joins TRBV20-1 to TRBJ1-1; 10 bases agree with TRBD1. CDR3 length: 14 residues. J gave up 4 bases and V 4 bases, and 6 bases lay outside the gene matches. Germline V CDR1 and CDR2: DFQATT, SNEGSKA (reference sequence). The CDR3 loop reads CSAIPGQGTTEAFF. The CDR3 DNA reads TGCAGTGCTATTCCGGGACAGGGGACCACTGAAGCTTTCTTT.

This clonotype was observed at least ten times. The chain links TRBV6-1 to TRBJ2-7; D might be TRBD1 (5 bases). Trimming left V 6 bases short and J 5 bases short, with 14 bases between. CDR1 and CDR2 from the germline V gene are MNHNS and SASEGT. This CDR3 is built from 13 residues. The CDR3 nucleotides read TGTGCCAGCAGCCCCCCAAGCAGGGACGAGCAGTACTTC. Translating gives CASSPPSRDEQYF.

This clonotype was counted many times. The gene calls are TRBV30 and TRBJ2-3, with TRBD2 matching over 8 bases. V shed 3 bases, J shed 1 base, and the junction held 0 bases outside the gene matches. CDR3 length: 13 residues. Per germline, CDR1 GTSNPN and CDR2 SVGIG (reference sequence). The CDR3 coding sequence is TGTGCCTGGAGGCGGGGGGGCACAGATACGCAGTATTTT. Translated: CAWRRGGTDTQYF.

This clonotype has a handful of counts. CDR3: CASSTRFSNQPQHF. CDR3 DNA: TGTGCCAGCAGCACCAGGTTTAGCAATCAGCCCCAGCATTTT. This chain links TRBV5-6 with TRBJ1-5; no firm D call. The CDR3 runs to 14 residues. CDR1 and CDR2 from the germline V gene are SGHDT and YYEEEE. Between the trimmed V and J ends, which lost 4 bases and 0 bases, there was a span of 8 bases.

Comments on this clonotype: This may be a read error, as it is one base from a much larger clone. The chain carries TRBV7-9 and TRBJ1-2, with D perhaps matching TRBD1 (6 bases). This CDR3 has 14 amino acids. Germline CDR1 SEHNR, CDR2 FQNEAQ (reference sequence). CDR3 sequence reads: CASSSGGGIDGCTF. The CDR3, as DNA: TGTGCCAGCAGCTCCGGGGGGGGCATAGATGGCTGCACCTTC. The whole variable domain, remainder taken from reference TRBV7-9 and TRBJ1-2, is DTGVSQNPRHKITKRGQNVTFRCDPISEHNRLYWYRQTLGQGPEFLTYFQNEAQLEKSRLLSDRFSAERPKGSFSTLEIQRTEQGDSAMYLCASSSGGGIDGCTFGSGTRLTVV.

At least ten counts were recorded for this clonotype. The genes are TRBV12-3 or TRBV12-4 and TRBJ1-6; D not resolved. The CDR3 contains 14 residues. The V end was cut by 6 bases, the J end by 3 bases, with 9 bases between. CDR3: CASRGFFYNSPLHF. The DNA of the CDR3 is TGTGCCAGCAGGGGGTTCTTCTATAATTCACCCCTCCACTTT.